This entry lists 7 T cell receptor beta chains sequenced from one sample in a study of control samples from healthy donors and cancer patients. Sequencing used immunoSEQ multiplex PCR; TCRdb keeps in-frame clones, though not all of them. The profile shows roughly 100,000 clones, approximately 90% of them singletons. Sequences were obtained from blood. The source of these receptors is a woman in her late teens or twenties in good health.

In this sample, this clone turned up a few times. V is TRBV3-1 (or the pseudogene TRBV3-2) and J is TRBJ2-1; D is uncertain. CDR3 size: 12 residues. Germline assignment: CDR1 LGHDT and CDR2 YNNKEL (reference sequence). Trimming pared 4 bases from V and 5 bases from J, leaving 6 bases between. DNA for the CDR3: TGTGCCAGCAGCCGAGAGCACAATGAGCAGTTCTTC. It translates to CASSREHNEQFF.

This rearrangement joins TRBV29-1 to TRBJ2-2, with TRBD2 identical over 8 bases. Germline V gives CDR1 SQVTM, CDR2 ANQGSEA. Trimming took 4 bases from V and 7 from J; bases not matched to a gene: 8. The CDR3 consists of 14 residues. The CDR3 spells CSVVSGGYDGELFF. Here the CDR3 DNA reads TGCAGCGTTGTTTCGGGAGGGTACGACGGGGAGCTGTTTTTT.

The chain carries TRBV19 and TRBJ1-1, with TRBD1 matching over 7 bases. The CDR3 totals 15 residues. The V gene end was trimmed by 3 bases and the J gene end by 1 base; junction bases not matched to a gene: 5. The germline gives CDR1 LNHDA, CDR2 SQIVND (reference sequence). The CDR3 coding sequence is TGTGCCAGTAGTATCCTGGGACAGAAGAACACTGAAGCTTTCTTT. Its translation: CASSILGQKNTEAFF.

The chain uses TRBV29-1 and TRBJ2-3; D call uncertain. V lost 2 bases and J lost 6, with 12 bases in between. CDR1 is SQVTM, CDR2 ANQGSEA, per germline. This CDR3 is 13 amino acids long. For the CDR3, the DNA is TGCAGCGTTGAACATCTAGTTAGGGATACGCAGTATTTT. Translating it yields CSVEHLVRDTQYF.

The DNA for the CDR3 is TGTGCCAGCAGCGTAGGTCCTATCCTCTCCTACGAGCAGTACTTC. Its translation: CASSVGPILSYEQYF. V gene TRBV9 combines with J gene TRBJ2-7, with D hard to call. CDR1 SGDLS and CDR2 YYNGEE come from the germline V gene. This CDR3 is 15 amino acids long. Trimming cost V 0 bases and J 0 bases, with 10 bases left between them.

The chain carries TRBV6-5 and TRBJ1-1; no reliable D call. Germline V CDR1 and CDR2: MNHEY, SVGAGI. The CDR3 is made up of 14 amino acids. V lost 5 bases and J lost 5, with 15 bases in between. Here the CDR3 reads CASSPFTIPTEAFF. The CDR3 DNA is TGTGCCAGCAGTCCCTTCACCATCCCAACTGAAGCTTTCTTT.

The chain links TRBV4-2 to TRBJ2-1; 9 nucleotides agree with TRBD2. CDR3 length: 15 amino acids. Germline V lookup: CDR1 LGHNA, CDR2 YNFKEQ. V gave up 0 bases and J gave up 9 bases; unmatched junction bases: 6. CDR3 residues: CASSQDGTSFGEQFF. DNA of the CDR3: TGTGCCAGCAGCCAAGATGGGACTAGCTTTGGTGAGCAGTTCTTC.